This entry lists 30 T cell receptor beta chains sequenced from one sample in a study of blood T cell repertoires in COVID-19. Assay: immunoSEQ multiplex PCR; the TCRdb copy retains only in-frame clones and omits some. The table records about 110,000 clones, approximately 80% of them present only once. Sequencing was done on a sample of peripheral blood. Receptor source: a woman aged 60-75 years with acute or convalescent COVID-19.

The chain joins TRBV7-2 to TRBJ1-5; D is possibly TRBD1 (6 bases). The CDR3 has 14 amino acids. CDR1 SGHTA and CDR2 FQGNSA come from the germline V gene. The V end was cut by 5 bases, the J end by 8 bases, with 16 bases between. The CDR3: CASSPTTGAEPQHF. The CDR3 DNA is TGTGCCAGCAGCCCCACGACAGGAGCTGAGCCCCAGCATTTT.

This clone was observed a handful of times. The V and J genes are TRBV3-1 (or the pseudogene TRBV3-2) and TRBJ1-1; D gene ambiguous. V was shortened by 1 base and J by 5 bases, with 11 bases between the two germline ends. The CDR3 is made up of 14 amino acids. Germline V gives CDR1 LGHDT, CDR2 YNNKEL (reference sequence). The CDR3 bases are TGTGCCAGCAGCCAAGGAATGGCAGGTACTGAAGCTTTCTTT. Protein product: CASSQGMAGTEAFF.

The chain carries TRBV11-2 and TRBJ1-2; the D is unclear. Trimming left V 5 bases short and J 7 bases short, with 17 bases between. This CDR3 region has 14 residues. Germline V gene lookup returns CDR1 SGHAT and CDR2 FQNNGV. The CDR3 region is CASSQTPRGSGYTF. CDR3 in DNA: TGTGCCAGCAGCCAAACCCCACGGGGTAGTGGCTACACCTTC.

The chain employs TRBV7-8 and TRBJ1-3; no clear D. The V gene lost 2 bases and the J gene lost 9 bases, with 11 bases spanning the gap. Looked up from germline, CDR1 is SGHVS and CDR2 is FQNEAQ. The CDR3 sequence is 13 residues long. The CDR3 bases are TGTGCCAGCAGCTTAAGCCCCGAGGGCACCATATATTTT. Residues: CASSLSPEGTIYF.

The chain couples TRBV6-5 to TRBJ2-3, with D possibly TRBD2 on 5 matching bases. Deletions cut 7 bases from V and 5 bases from J, with 16 bases between. The CDR3 is made up of 14 amino acids. Germline CDR1 reads MNHEY; CDR2 reads SVGAGI. DNA for the CDR3: TGTGCCAGCATGACCAGCGGATTCGGAGATACGCAGTATTTT. Its translation: CASMTSGFGDTQYF.

The rearrangement joins TRBV7-8 to TRBJ2-5; possibly TRBD1 for D (6 bases). The V gene lost 2 bases and the J gene lost 3 bases, with 10 bases spanning the gap. Germline lookup yields CDR1 SGHVS and CDR2 FQNEAQ. This CDR3 is built from 14 residues. This CDR3 reads CASSLRQVKETQYF. CDR3 DNA sequence: TGTGCCAGCAGCTTAAGACAGGTGAAAGAGACCCAGTACTTC.

This sequence joins TRBV7-9 and TRBJ1-5, with D uncertain. The length of the CDR3 is 12 residues. The V end lost 0 bases, the J end lost 7 bases, and 4 bases lay between the germline ends. Germline V lookup: CDR1 SEHNR, CDR2 FQNEAQ (reference sequence). The CDR3 coding sequence is TGTGCCAGCAGCTTAGCGGGCCAGCCCCAGCATTTT. This gives the protein CASSLAGQPQHF.

The rearrangement links TRBV3-1 (or the pseudogene TRBV3-2) to TRBJ2-7; 11 positions match TRBD2. The CDR3 length is 16 residues. Germline assignment: CDR1 LGHDT and CDR2 YNNKEL (reference sequence). V was pared by 0 bases and J by 4 bases, with 5 bases of the junction left unmatched. The CDR3 spells CASSQDPSGRSYEQYF. CDR3 coding DNA: TGTGCCAGCAGCCAAGATCCTAGCGGGAGGTCATACGAGCAGTACTTC.

This rearrangement joins TRBV3-1 (or the pseudogene TRBV3-2) to TRBJ1-2; the D gene is possibly TRBD1 (5 bases). The ends were cut back, 4 bases at V and 8 bases at J, with 8 bases in the middle. CDR1 and CDR2 (germline): LGHDT, YNNKEL (reference sequence). CDR3 length: 11 residues. Here the CDR3 DNA reads TGTGCCAGCAGCCCAGGGCGAGGCTACACCTTC. As protein: CASSPGRGYTF.

This chain links TRBV7-9 with TRBJ2-5; 7 nucleotides match TRBD2. The J segment lost 0 bases and the V segment lost 1 base, leaving 14 bases of the junction unmatched. Germline V gives CDR1 SEHNR, CDR2 FQNEAQ (reference sequence). The CDR3 runs 19 residues. The CDR3 protein is CASSLVLREWGKYQETQYF. CDR3 DNA sequence: TGTGCCAGCAGCTTAGTTTTGCGGGAGTGGGGAAAGTACCAAGAGACCCAGTACTTC.

The chain joins TRBV30 to TRBJ1-1; 7 nucleotides line up with TRBD1. The CDR3 is 15 residues long. Germline V gene data show CDR1 as GTSNPN and CDR2 as SVGIG (reference sequence). V shed 0 bases, J shed 3 bases, and the junction held 7 bases outside the gene matches. This chain's CDR3 is CAWSVRWQGDTEAFF. CDR3 DNA sequence: TGTGCCTGGAGTGTACGATGGCAGGGGGACACTGAAGCTTTCTTT. Supplemented by reference TRBV30 and TRBJ1-1, the full variable domain reads SQTIHQWPATLVQPVGSPLSLECTVEGTSNPNLYWYRQAAGRGLQLLFYSVGIGQISSEVPQNLSASRPQDRQFILSSKKLLLSDSGFYLCAWSVRWQGDTEAFFGQGTRLTVV.

The chain joins TRBV24-1 to TRBJ2-4; 9 nucleotides line up with TRBD1. Germline V lookup: CDR1 KGHDR, CDR2 SFDVKD. Trimming took 4 bases from V and 13 from J; bases not matched to a gene: 4. The CDR3 spans 12 residues. The CDR3 region has the DNA TGTGCCACCAGTGACGACAGGGGGTCCCAGTACTTC. It is translated as CATSDDRGSQYF.

V usage is TRBV4-1 and J usage is TRBJ2-7; no firm D call. From germline, CDR1 is MGHRA and CDR2 YSYEKL. V was cut by 0 bases and J by 2 bases, with 8 bases left in between. The CDR3 contains 14 residues. The chain's CDR3 is CASSQDVRTYEQYF. The DNA for the CDR3 is TGCGCCAGCAGCCAAGACGTCAGGACCTACGAGCAGTACTTC.

V gene TRBV19 combines with J gene TRBJ1-1, with 9 positions matching TRBD1. The V gene's germline CDR1 is LNHDA and CDR2 SQIVND (reference sequence). The CDR3 has 13 residues. V dropped 5 bases and J dropped 5; count of bases not matched to a gene: 3. In DNA form, the CDR3 reads TGTGCCAGTAGTCTACAGGGGGCGACTGAAGCTTTCTTT. Protein sequence: CASSLQGATEAFF.

This rearrangement joins TRBV6-6 to TRBJ2-7, with 7 bases aligning to TRBD1. Per germline, CDR1 MNHNY and CDR2 SVGAGI (reference sequence). There are 14 residues in the CDR3. Trimming took 5 bases from V and 2 from J; bases not matched to a gene: 6. Written as DNA, the CDR3 is TGTGCCAGCAGTGTAACAGGGGCCCCCTACGAGCAGTACTTC. Its protein product is CASSVTGAPYEQYF.

The chain combines TRBV7-8 with TRBJ1-1; tentative D call: TRBD1 (5 bases). V gave up 1 base and J gave up 1 base, with 7 bases separating them. The CDR3 runs to 14 residues. Germline assignment: CDR1 SGHVS and CDR2 FQNEAQ. The CDR3 region is CASSLGGSNTEAFF. The DNA for the CDR3 is TGTGCCAGCAGCTTAGGGGGCTCGAACACTGAAGCTTTCTTT.

The V gene is TRBV18, the J gene TRBJ1-1; 9 nucleotides align to TRBD1. The CDR3 contains 14 residues. CDR1 and CDR2 from the germline V gene are KGHSH and LQKENI. V lost 4 bases, J lost 0 bases, and 0 bases stayed unmatched. CDR3 loop: CASSRTGVNTEAFF. CDR3 bases: TGTGCCAGCTCACGGACAGGGGTGAACACTGAAGCTTTCTTT.

Only a few counts were recorded for this clone. V usage is TRBV19 and J usage is TRBJ1-2; 7 positions agree with TRBD1. The V gene's germline CDR1 is LNHDA and CDR2 SQIVND (reference sequence). The CDR3 loop spans 13 amino acids. V gave up 3 bases and J gave up 6 bases; unmatched junction bases: 4. Here the CDR3 reads CASSIDRVNGYTF. The CDR3 DNA sequence: TGTGCCAGTAGTATCGACAGGGTGAATGGCTACACCTTC.

The genes are TRBV5-1 and TRBJ2-1; tentative D call: TRBD2 (6 bases). This CDR3 region has 15 residues. V lost 0 bases, J lost 3 bases, and 10 bases lay in between. The germline V gene encodes CDR1 SGHRS and CDR2 YFSETQ. This CDR3 is CASSLVSGDYNEQFF. The CDR3 coding sequence is TGCGCCAGCAGCTTGGTGTCGGGGGACTACAATGAGCAGTTCTTC. The full variable domain, with the rest looked up from reference TRBV5-1 and TRBJ2-1, is KAGVTQTPRYLIKTRGQQVTLSCSPISGHRSVSWYQQTPGQGLQFLFEYFSETQRNKGNFPGRFSGRQFSNSRSEMNVSTLELGDSALYLCASSLVSGDYNEQFFGPGTRLTVL.

The rearrangement joins TRBV7-8 to TRBJ1-4; perhaps TRBD1 as D (6 bases). The CDR3 length is 15 residues. V was trimmed by 6 bases and J by 8 bases, leaving 19 bases between them. Looked up from germline, CDR1 is SGHVS and CDR2 is FQNEAQ. As DNA, the CDR3 is TGTGCCAGCAGTTTACAGGGAGGGGTAGGGGAAAAACTGTTTTTT. This encodes CASSLQGGVGEKLFF.

With respect to this clone: A read error may account for a junction end that differs from germline. The chain employs TRBV19 and TRBJ1-5; TRBD1 matches 7 bases. The germline CDR1 and CDR2 sequences are LNHDA and SQIVND (reference sequence). This CDR3 has 13 residues. The CDR3 sequence is CSTADRYNQPQHF. The DNA of the CDR3 is TGCAGCACCGCGGACAGGTACAATCAGCCCCAGCATTTT.

This rearrangement joins TRBV3-1 (or the pseudogene TRBV3-2) to TRBJ2-2; tentatively, D is TRBD2 (6 bases). V was cut by 0 bases and J by 4 bases, with 15 bases left in between. The CDR3 runs to 17 residues. Germline CDR1 reads LGHDT; CDR2 reads YNNKEL (reference sequence). The CDR3, as DNA: TGTGCCAGCAGCCAAGACTTCGGGAGTAGGGTCACCGGGGAGCTGTTTTTT. Residues: CASSQDFGSRVTGELFF.

This chain connects TRBV5-1 to TRBJ2-3, with 8 bases lining up with TRBD2. CDR1 is SGHRS and CDR2 is YFSETQ in the germline V gene. CDR3 length: 19 residues. Trimming took 4 bases from V and 0 from J; bases not matched to a gene: 16. For the CDR3, the DNA is TGCGCCAGCAGCCCAGCCCAGACAAGCGGGAGTCTGAGCACAGATACGCAGTATTTT. Translating it yields CASSPAQTSGSLSTDTQYF.

CDR3 DNA: TGTGCCAGCTCACCCGGGACAGGGAACACTGAAGCTTTCTTT. The encoded protein is CASSPGTGNTEAFF. This rearrangement joins TRBV18 to TRBJ1-1; TRBD1 aligns across 8 bases. Germline V gives CDR1 KGHSH, CDR2 LQKENI. The CDR3 is made up of 14 amino acids. V lost 3 bases to trimming and J lost 1 base; unmatched junction nucleotides: 1.

The J gene is TRBJ1-2, the V gene TRBV7-2; possible D gene TRBD1, 6 bases. CDR3 length: 15 amino acids. Germline V lookup: CDR1 SGHTA, CDR2 FQGNSA. Trimming removed 1 base from V and 8 bases from J, with 17 bases in between. The CDR3 DNA follows: TGTGCCAGCAGCTTAGATGGTCGCGGTACAGGGGGCTACACCTTC. It yields the protein CASSLDGRGTGGYTF.

This chain links TRBV2 with TRBJ2-7; 7 bases fit TRBD1. The V segment lost 5 bases and the J segment 1 base; nucleotides outside the gene matches: 5. The CDR3 totals 14 residues. Germline V CDR1 and CDR2: SNHLY, FYNNEI. CDR3 coding DNA: TGTGCCAGCAGTATAACAGGGGATTCCTACGAGCAGTACTTC. Amino acid sequence: CASSITGDSYEQYF. The whole variable domain, remainder taken from reference TRBV2 and TRBJ2-7, is EPEVTQTPSHQVTQMGQEVILRCVPISNHLYFYWYRQILGQKVEFLVSFYNNEISEKSEIFDDQFSVERPDGSNFTLKIRSTKLEDSAMYFCASSITGDSYEQYFGPGTRLTVT.

The rearrangement links TRBV7-8 to TRBJ2-7, with TRBD2 matching over 12 bases. This CDR3 is built from 15 residues. The J segment lost 3 bases and the V segment lost 2 bases, leaving 2 bases of the junction unmatched. The V gene's germline CDR1 is SGHVS and CDR2 FQNEAQ. The CDR3 sequence is CASSLQTSGSYEQYF. CDR3 DNA: TGTGCCAGCAGCTTACAGACTAGCGGGAGCTACGAGCAGTACTTC.

The genes are TRBV2 and TRBJ1-5; no firm D call. The germline V and J ends were trimmed by 1 base and 9 bases, with 13 bases remaining between them. Looked up from germline, CDR1 is SNHLY and CDR2 is FYNNEI. The CDR3 is 14 residues long. The DNA of the CDR3 is TGTGCCAGCAGTGAAGTAACGGGCGGGATGCCCCAGCATTTT. It translates to CASSEVTGGMPQHF. The variable domain in full, with the rest retrieved from reference TRBV2 and TRBJ1-5, is EPEVTQTPSHQVTQMGQEVILRCVPISNHLYFYWYRQILGQKVEFLVSFYNNEISEKSEIFDDQFSVERPDGSNFTLKIRSTKLEDSAMYFCASSEVTGGMPQHFGDGTRLSIL.

The CDR3 loop is CASSPPTGMNTEAFF. The CDR3 DNA reads TGTGCCAGCTCACCACCGACGGGGATGAACACTGAAGCTTTCTTT. V and J are TRBV18 and TRBJ1-1; D is undetermined. The V gene lost 0 bases and the J gene lost 0 bases, with 8 bases spanning the gap. This CDR3 comprises 15 residues. CDR1 is KGHSH and CDR2 is LQKENI in the germline V gene.

In this sample, this clone turned up a few times. The CDR3 DNA reads TGTGCCAGCACCGGGACTAGGACCTACGAGCAGTACTTC. Translated: CASTGTRTYEQYF. The V call is TRBV7-8, the J call TRBJ2-7, with TRBD2 matching over 8 bases. Germline lookup yields CDR1 SGHVS and CDR2 FQNEAQ. The V segment lost 7 bases and the J segment 2 bases; nucleotides outside the gene matches: 4. The CDR3 extends over 13 amino acids.